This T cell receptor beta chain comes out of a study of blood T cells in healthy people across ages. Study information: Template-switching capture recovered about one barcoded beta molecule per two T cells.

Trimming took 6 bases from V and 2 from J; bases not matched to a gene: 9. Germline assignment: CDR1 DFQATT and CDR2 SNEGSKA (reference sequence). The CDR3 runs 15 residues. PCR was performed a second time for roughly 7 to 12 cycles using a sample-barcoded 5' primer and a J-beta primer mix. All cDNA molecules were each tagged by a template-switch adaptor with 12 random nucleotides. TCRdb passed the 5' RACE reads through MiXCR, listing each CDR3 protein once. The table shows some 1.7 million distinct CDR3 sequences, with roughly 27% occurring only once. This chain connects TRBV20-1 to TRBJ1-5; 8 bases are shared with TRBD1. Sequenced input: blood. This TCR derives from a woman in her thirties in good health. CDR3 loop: CSANTGTGGNQPQHF. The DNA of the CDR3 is TGCAGTGCCAATACCGGGACAGGTGGCAATCAGCCCCAGCATTTT.